This T cell receptor beta chain was retrieved from a study of blood T cell repertoires in COVID-19. Across the whole study: Sources were T cells, B-cell-depleted T cells, or PBMCs; the material itself was cDNA or gDNA.

Germline V gene data show CDR1 as SGDLS and CDR2 as YYNGEE. CDR3 size: 14 residues. V shed 4 bases and J shed 1 base, with 11 bases lying between them. TCRdb keeps only in-frame clones here, not all; method: immunoSEQ multiplex PCR. The sample holds 100,000 to 150,000 clones, approximately 81% seen once. The sequenced sample consisted of peripheral blood. The sequence came from a woman aged 25-40 years who had recovered from COVID-19. This rearrangement joins TRBV9 to TRBJ2-5; TRBD2 is a possible D gene (6 bases). CDR3 DNA: TGTGCCAGCAGCTTCACCGGGAGCCAAGAGACCCAGTACTTC. This encodes CASSFTGSQETQYF.